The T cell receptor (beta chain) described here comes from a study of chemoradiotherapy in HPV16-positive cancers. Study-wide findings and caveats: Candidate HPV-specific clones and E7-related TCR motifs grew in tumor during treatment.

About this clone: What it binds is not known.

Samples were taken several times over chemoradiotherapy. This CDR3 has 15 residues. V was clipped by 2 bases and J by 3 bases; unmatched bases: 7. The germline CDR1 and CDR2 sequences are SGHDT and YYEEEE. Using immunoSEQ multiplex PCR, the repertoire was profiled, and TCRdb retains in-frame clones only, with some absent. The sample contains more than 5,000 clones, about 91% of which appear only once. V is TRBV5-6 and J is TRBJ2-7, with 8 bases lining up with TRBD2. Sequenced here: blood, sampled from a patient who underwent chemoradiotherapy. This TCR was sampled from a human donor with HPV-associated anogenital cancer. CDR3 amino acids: CASSFGGVGIYEQYF. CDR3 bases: TGTGCCAGCAGCTTCGGGGGGGTTGGCATCTACGAGCAGTACTTC.